This T cell receptor beta chain was profiled in a study of vaccination and CD4 T cells after COVID-19. Broader study findings: Only after vaccination were a median 86.3% of convalescents' reactive clones seen.

This clonotype occurred a few times. No antigen is known for it. The Oncomine TCR Beta short-read assay was applied to DNA of cultured CD4+ T cells. Genomic DNA was extracted from cultured CD4+ T cells. TCRdb processed the PCR reads anew with MiXCR; each CDR3 protein has one entry. This sample has approximately 24,000 distinct CDR3 sequences, with over 60% found just once. Treatment in this sample: roughly ten-day PBMC culture with coronavirus spike peptide pools or control peptides (ViraFEST assay). Source material: CD4+ T cells from blood, cultured in vitro. This receptor was obtained from a human donor who had recovered from COVID-19.

The CDR3 is CSASTGANSPLHF. The DNA for the CDR3 is TGCAGTGCTAGCACAGGGGCGAATTCACCCCTCCACTTT. The chain combines TRBV20-1 with TRBJ1-6, with 7 bases lining up with TRBD1. J lost 7 bases, V lost 3 bases, and 3 bases had no gene match. The CDR3 runs 13 residues. Germline V CDR1 and CDR2: DFQATT, SNEGSKA (reference sequence).